This is a list of T cell receptor beta chains from one sample in a study of cytomegalovirus exposure and HLA in healthy donors. The protocol was immunoSEQ multiplex PCR, while the TCRdb copy is restricted to in-frame clones and leaves out a portion. The sample has 75,000 to 90,000 clones, around 82% seen once; the top ten hold over 3%. Sequenced: PBMCs. The receptor source for this set is a man over 45 in good health and CMV-seronegative. Both conserved end residues are part of each CDR3. The order of the fields is clone size, V gene, J gene, D gene, CDR3 DNA, CDR3 protein. The D gene is left open where the match is weak. Expanded clones are given a class, and other clones once, few, many or no size at all.

clone size: few
V gene: TRBV7-9
J gene: TRBJ1-5
D gene: TRBD1
CDR3 DNA: TGTGCCAGCAGCTCGACAGGGTCGGGGATGCCCCAGCATTTT
CDR3 protein: CASSSTGSGMPQHF

clone size: NA
V gene: TRBV18
J gene: TRBJ2-3
D gene: TRBD1
CDR3 DNA: TGTGCCAGCTCACCATCACGCAGGGGGCCTGGGGCAGATACGCAGTATTTT
CDR3 protein: CASSPSRRGPGADTQYF

clone size: NA
V gene: TRBV19
J gene: TRBJ1-1
D gene: NA
CDR3 DNA: TGTGCCAGTAGTATTAAGGGGGAGAACACTGAAGCTTTCTTT
CDR3 protein: CASSIKGENTEAFF

clone size: once
V gene: TRBV7-2
J gene: TRBJ1-4
D gene: NA
CDR3 DNA: TGTGCCAGCAGGTTAGGGCGGGCGGAAAAACTGTTTTTT
CDR3 protein: CASRLGRAEKLFF

clone size: NA
V gene: TRBV7-9
J gene: TRBJ2-4
D gene: TRBD1
CDR3 DNA: TGTGCCAGCAGCTCGCCGGGGACAGGGGGCAACATTCAGTACTTC
CDR3 protein: CASSSPGTGGNIQYF

clone size: NA
V gene: TRBV12-5
J gene: TRBJ1-2
D gene: NA
CDR3 DNA: TGTGCTAGTGCCTTGGGGGCGCGGGGCTACACCTTC
CDR3 protein: CASALGARGYTF

clone size: NA
V gene: TRBV6-1
J gene: TRBJ2-2
D gene: TRBD1
CDR3 DNA: TGTGCCAGCAGTGAAGTCGGACAGGGCACCGGGGAGCTGTTTTTT
CDR3 protein: CASSEVGQGTGELFF

clone size: NA
V gene: TRBV11-3
J gene: TRBJ2-5
D gene: NA
CDR3 DNA: TGTGCCAGCAGCTTAGTTTCTGGCAGGGGAGAGACCCAGTACTTC
CDR3 protein: CASSLVSGRGETQYF

clone size: NA
V gene: TRBV19
J gene: TRBJ1-3
D gene: TRBD1
CDR3 DNA: TGTGCCAGTAAAATTCGACAGGGGGCTGACACCATATATTTT
CDR3 protein: CASKIRQGADTIYF

clone size: NA
V gene: TRBV6-5
J gene: TRBJ2-7
D gene: TRBD1
CDR3 DNA: TGTGCCAGCAGTCCACAGGGGGGAGTCACCCAGTACTTC
CDR3 protein: CASSPQGGVTQYF

clone size: NA
V gene: TRBV28
J gene: TRBJ2-1
D gene: TRBD1
CDR3 DNA: TGTGCCAGCAGTTTACAGGGGGTGGTCTACAATGAGCAGTTCTTC
CDR3 protein: CASSLQGVVYNEQFF

clone size: NA
V gene: TRBV11-2
J gene: TRBJ2-3
D gene: NA
CDR3 DNA: TGTGCCAGCAGTTTTAGGACGGGACTCAACACAGATACGCAGTATTTT
CDR3 protein: CASSFRTGLNTDTQYF

clone size: NA
V gene: TRBV5-5
J gene: TRBJ1-4
D gene: TRBD1
CDR3 DNA: TGTGCCAGCAGGGCCGGACAGGGTCTTTCTAATGAAAAACTGTTTTTT
CDR3 protein: CASRAGQGLSNEKLFF

clone size: NA
V gene: TRBV5-1
J gene: TRBJ2-2
D gene: TRBD1
CDR3 DNA: TGCGCCAGCAGCTTGACAGGGGCTAACACCGGGGAGCTGTTTTTT
CDR3 protein: CASSLTGANTGELFF

clone size: NA
V gene: TRBV5-1
J gene: TRBJ1-6
D gene: TRBD1
CDR3 DNA: TGCGCCAGCAGCCCGACAGGGAATAGTTCACCCCTCCACTTT
CDR3 protein: CASSPTGNSSPLHF

clone size: once
V gene: TRBV5-1
J gene: TRBJ2-7
D gene: NA
CDR3 DNA: TGCGCCAGCAGCTCTTTGGACAGTTTGAATCGGTACTTC
CDR3 protein: CASSSLDSLNRYF

clone size: NA
V gene: TRBV15
J gene: TRBJ1-2
D gene: NA
CDR3 DNA: TGTGCCACCAGCAGGGGGGGTGATGTGTCCGAACCTAACTATGGCTACACCTTC
CDR3 protein: CATSRGGDVSEPNYGYTF

clone size: NA
V gene: TRBV9
J gene: TRBJ1-2
D gene: NA
CDR3 DNA: TGTGCCAGCACAGGGCAAGGGAACTATGGCTACACCTTC
CDR3 protein: CASTGQGNYGYTF

clone size: NA
V gene: TRBV27
J gene: TRBJ1-6
D gene: TRBD1
CDR3 DNA: TGTGCCAGCCAGGCCGCCGGGACAGGGCTTTCACCCCTCCACTTT
CDR3 protein: CASQAAGTGLSPLHF

clone size: NA
V gene: TRBV10-1
J gene: TRBJ2-2
D gene: NA
CDR3 DNA: TGCGCCAGCAGTGAGTCGTACGGGGGGGAGCTGTTTTTT
CDR3 protein: CASSESYGGELFF

clone size: NA
V gene: TRBV11-2
J gene: TRBJ2-3
D gene: NA
CDR3 DNA: TGTGCCAGCAGCCGTTTCCTGACAGATACGCAGTATTTT
CDR3 protein: CASSRFLTDTQYF

clone size: NA
V gene: TRBV6-4
J gene: TRBJ2-1
D gene: NA
CDR3 DNA: TGTGCCAGCAGTGACCCGGGTAAGAACAATGAGCAGTTCTTC
CDR3 protein: CASSDPGKNNEQFF

clone size: NA
V gene: TRBV11-2
J gene: TRBJ1-2
D gene: NA
CDR3 DNA: TGTGCCAGCAGCCGCCTCGGGGGAAACTATGGCTACACCTTC
CDR3 protein: CASSRLGGNYGYTF

clone size: once
V gene: TRBV30
J gene: TRBJ1-6
D gene: NA
CDR3 DNA: TGTGCCTGGAGTATGGGGGGGATCGCCTATAATTCACCCCTCCACTTT
CDR3 protein: CAWSMGGIAYNSPLHF

clone size: NA
V gene: TRBV30
J gene: TRBJ1-1
D gene: NA
CDR3 DNA: TGTGCCTGGAGGGGGAGGACTGAAGCTTTCTTT
CDR3 protein: CAWRGRTEAFF

clone size: few
V gene: TRBV4-1
J gene: TRBJ2-7
D gene: TRBD2
CDR3 DNA: TGCGCCAGCAGCCAAGCGGTGGTGACTAGCGGGGCGGCGGCCCTGACCGAGCAGTACTTC
CDR3 protein: CASSQAVVTSGAAALTEQYF

clone size: NA
V gene: TRBV5-5
J gene: TRBJ1-3
D gene: NA
CDR3 DNA: TGTGCCAGCAGCTTGGATGCTGGAGGAGGAAACACCATATATTTT
CDR3 protein: CASSLDAGGGNTIYF

clone size: few
V gene: TRBV19
J gene: TRBJ1-3
D gene: NA
CDR3 DNA: TGTGCCAGTAGTTATGGGAGAACTGGAAACACCATATATTTT
CDR3 protein: CASSYGRTGNTIYF

clone size: few
V gene: TRBV9
J gene: TRBJ2-5
D gene: TRBD2
CDR3 DNA: TGTGCCAGCAGCGTAGGCGGGGGATTCGAGACCCAGTACTTC
CDR3 protein: CASSVGGGFETQYF

clone size: NA
V gene: TRBV2
J gene: TRBJ1-2
D gene: TRBD1
CDR3 DNA: TGTGCCAGCAGTGAAGCGGGGACAGGGAGCTATGGCTACACCTTC
CDR3 protein: CASSEAGTGSYGYTF

clone size: NA
V gene: TRBV7-2
J gene: TRBJ1-3
D gene: NA
CDR3 DNA: TGTGCCAGCAGGCCCCAGGGGTACTCTGGAAACACCATATATTTT
CDR3 protein: CASRPQGYSGNTIYF

clone size: NA
V gene: TRBV7-9
J gene: TRBJ2-5
D gene: NA
CDR3 DNA: TGTGCCAGCAGCCCCGACCAAGAGACCCAGTACTTC
CDR3 protein: CASSPDQETQYF

clone size: NA
V gene: TRBV7-9
J gene: TRBJ2-5
D gene: TRBD2
CDR3 DNA: TGTGCCAGCAGCTCTATGACTAGCGGGGCCACCGGGGCCCAGTACTTC
CDR3 protein: CASSSMTSGATGAQYF

clone size: few
V gene: TRBV4-3
J gene: TRBJ1-5
D gene: NA
CDR3 DNA: TGCGCCACAGAAGGACAGAGCAATCAGCCCCAGCATTTT
CDR3 protein: CATEGQSNQPQHF

clone size: NA
V gene: TRBV28
J gene: TRBJ1-2
D gene: NA
CDR3 DNA: TGTGCCAGCAGCGGGAACGGCTACACCTTC
CDR3 protein: CASSGNGYTF

clone size: few
V gene: TRBV7-2
J gene: TRBJ2-2
D gene: NA
CDR3 DNA: TGTGCCAGCAGCTCCTTCGCGGGGATATCGGGCGGGGAGCTGTTTTTT
CDR3 protein: CASSSFAGISGGELFF

clone size: NA
V gene: TRBV5-5
J gene: TRBJ2-3
D gene: NA
CDR3 DNA: TGTGCCAGCAGCTACCTCGAGAGAACAGATACGCAGTATTTT
CDR3 protein: CASSYLERTDTQYF

clone size: NA
V gene: TRBV5-8
J gene: TRBJ1-2
D gene: NA
CDR3 DNA: TGTGCCAGCAGCTTTGGAGGGGCTCAGAATGGCTACACCTTC
CDR3 protein: CASSFGGAQNGYTF

clone size: NA
V gene: TRBV29-1
J gene: TRBJ2-7
D gene: NA
CDR3 DNA: TGCAGCGTTGAGTGGCGGCAAGGGGCGGTAGAGGAGCAGTACTTC
CDR3 protein: CSVEWRQGAVEEQYF

clone size: NA
V gene: TRBV19
J gene: TRBJ1-5
D gene: TRBD1
CDR3 DNA: TGTGCCAGTAGTGCAGGGGGCCGGAATCAGCCCCAGCATTTT
CDR3 protein: CASSAGGRNQPQHF

clone size: NA
V gene: TRBV7-2
J gene: TRBJ1-1
D gene: NA
CDR3 DNA: TGTGCCAGCAGCTTAGGGAAGACAGCTGAAGCTTTCTTT
CDR3 protein: CASSLGKTAEAFF

clone size: NA
V gene: TRBV7-9
J gene: TRBJ1-4
D gene: NA
CDR3 DNA: TGTGCCAGCAGCCCCGTAACAACTAATGAAAAACTGTTTTTT
CDR3 protein: CASSPVTTNEKLFF

clone size: once
V gene: TRBV2
J gene: TRBJ2-1
D gene: TRBD2
CDR3 DNA: TGTGCCAGCAACGAGCGGGGGCCCTACAATGAGCAGTTCTTC
CDR3 protein: CASNERGPYNEQFF

clone size: NA
V gene: TRBV6-6
J gene: TRBJ1-1
D gene: NA
CDR3 DNA: TGTGCCAGCAGCTCAGTGGCCTCGGGAGCTTTCTTT
CDR3 protein: CASSSVASGAFF

clone size: NA
V gene: TRBV5-4
J gene: TRBJ2-3
D gene: TRBD2
CDR3 DNA: TGTGCCAGCAGCGGGGGGGGCACAGATACGCAGTATTTT
CDR3 protein: CASSGGGTDTQYF

clone size: NA
V gene: TRBV6-1
J gene: TRBJ1-2
D gene: TRBD1
CDR3 DNA: TGTGCCAGCTCAGGGACAGGGTGGTATGGCTACACCTTC
CDR3 protein: CASSGTGWYGYTF

clone size: NA
V gene: TRBV2
J gene: TRBJ1-4
D gene: NA
CDR3 DNA: TGTGCCAGCAGTGACAGGCGACGCATCGCAACTAATGAAAAACTGTTTTTT
CDR3 protein: CASSDRRRIATNEKLFF

clone size: NA
V gene: TRBV7-9
J gene: TRBJ1-1
D gene: NA
CDR3 DNA: TGTTCCAGCAGCACGGGGGGAACTGAAGCTTTCTTT
CDR3 protein: CSSSTGGTEAFF

clone size: few
V gene: TRBV7-2
J gene: TRBJ2-3
D gene: NA
CDR3 DNA: TGTGCCAGCAGCCAGGGACTGAGCACAGATACGCAGTATTTT
CDR3 protein: CASSQGLSTDTQYF

clone size: NA
V gene: TRBV27
J gene: TRBJ1-3
D gene: TRBD1
CDR3 DNA: TGTGCCAGCAGTTTATCCGGACAGGGGGTAACTGGAAACACCATATATTTT
CDR3 protein: CASSLSGQGVTGNTIYF

clone size: NA
V gene: TRBV11-3
J gene: TRBJ1-2
D gene: NA
CDR3 DNA: TGTGCCAGCAGCTTGGAGAGGGAGAGTAACTATGGCTACACCTTC
CDR3 protein: CASSLERESNYGYTF

clone size: NA
V gene: TRBV7-2
J gene: TRBJ2-5
D gene: TRBD1
CDR3 DNA: TGTGCCAGCAGCTTAGCTCTCGGGACAGGGAAAGAGACCCAGTACTTC
CDR3 protein: CASSLALGTGKETQYF

clone size: NA
V gene: TRBV4-1
J gene: TRBJ2-5
D gene: NA
CDR3 DNA: TGCGCCAGCAGCCAAGATTGGGGGCTAGCTCGAGCGGAGACCCAGTACTTC
CDR3 protein: CASSQDWGLARAETQYF

clone size: NA
V gene: TRBV19
J gene: TRBJ1-2
D gene: TRBD1
CDR3 DNA: TGTGCCAGTAGTATGATCTCCTCGACCGGGACAGGGAAATATGGCTACACCTTC
CDR3 protein: CASSMISSTGTGKYGYTF

clone size: NA
V gene: TRBV5-4
J gene: TRBJ2-1
D gene: TRBD2
CDR3 DNA: TGTGCCAGCAGCTTAACTAGCGATCGGGAGCAGTTCTTC
CDR3 protein: CASSLTSDREQFF

clone size: many
V gene: TRBV5-4
J gene: TRBJ2-1
D gene: TRBD2
CDR3 DNA: TGTGCCAGCAGCTTGACGGGGGGGGAGCAGTTCTTC
CDR3 protein: CASSLTGGEQFF

clone size: NA
V gene: TRBV7-9
J gene: TRBJ2-3
D gene: NA
CDR3 DNA: TGTGCCAGCAGCTCTAGGGCGGGCAGCACAGATACGCAGTATTTT
CDR3 protein: CASSSRAGSTDTQYF

clone size: NA
V gene: TRBV21-1
J gene: TRBJ1-1
D gene: NA
CDR3 DNA: TGTGCCAGCAGCAAAGCACCGACAGGGGTGGCTATGAACACTGAAGCTTTCTTT
CDR3 protein: CASSKAPTGVAMNTEAFF